This note documents a single T cell receptor (beta chain) sequence. Its antigen is unidentified. The source of the sample is a study of cytomegalovirus exposure and HLA in healthy donors. Whole-study context: HLA-typed donors were the source of 83 million or so unique TCRs held in an early data release.

This PCR relied on a set of 60 Vbeta primers and 13 Jbeta primers. TCRdb's copy holds only in-frame clones and misses some; the assay was immunoSEQ multiplex PCR. The sample has some 56,000 clones, 75% to 90% seen once; the top ten hold over 3%. CDR3 size: 18 residues. The junction had 21 bases not matched to a gene; V was cut back by 8 bases and J by 2 bases. Germline CDR1 and CDR2: MNHEY and SMNVEV (reference sequence). Whole-study results and caveats: In most subjects, TCR beta sequences reportedly gave accurate predictions of HLA-A and HLA-B alleles.

Sample: PBMCs. The V and J genes are TRBV27 and TRBJ2-7, with 7 bases fitting TRBD2. The sequence derives from a woman in her thirties or forties in good health and CMV-seronegative. The CDR3 region is CASSKLKEASGATYEQYF. In DNA, the CDR3 is TGTGCCAGCTCAAAGTTAAAGGAGGCTAGCGGTGCAACCTACGAGCAGTACTTC.